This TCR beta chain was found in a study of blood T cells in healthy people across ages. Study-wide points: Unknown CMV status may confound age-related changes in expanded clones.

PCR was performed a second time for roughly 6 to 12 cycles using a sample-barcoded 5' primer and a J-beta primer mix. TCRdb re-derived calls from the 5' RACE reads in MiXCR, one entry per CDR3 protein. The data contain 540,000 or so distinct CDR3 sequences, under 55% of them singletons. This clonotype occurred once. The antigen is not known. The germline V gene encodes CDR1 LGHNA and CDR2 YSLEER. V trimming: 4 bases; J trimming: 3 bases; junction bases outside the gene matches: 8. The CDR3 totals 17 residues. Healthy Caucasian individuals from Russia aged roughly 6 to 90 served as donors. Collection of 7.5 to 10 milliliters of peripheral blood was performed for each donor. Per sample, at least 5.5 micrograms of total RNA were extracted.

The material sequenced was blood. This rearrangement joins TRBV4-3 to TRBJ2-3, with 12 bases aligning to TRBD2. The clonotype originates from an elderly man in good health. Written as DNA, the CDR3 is TGCGCCAGCAGCCCGAGACTAGCGGGGGTGGGTACAGATACGCAGTATTTT. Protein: CASSPRLAGVGTDTQYF.